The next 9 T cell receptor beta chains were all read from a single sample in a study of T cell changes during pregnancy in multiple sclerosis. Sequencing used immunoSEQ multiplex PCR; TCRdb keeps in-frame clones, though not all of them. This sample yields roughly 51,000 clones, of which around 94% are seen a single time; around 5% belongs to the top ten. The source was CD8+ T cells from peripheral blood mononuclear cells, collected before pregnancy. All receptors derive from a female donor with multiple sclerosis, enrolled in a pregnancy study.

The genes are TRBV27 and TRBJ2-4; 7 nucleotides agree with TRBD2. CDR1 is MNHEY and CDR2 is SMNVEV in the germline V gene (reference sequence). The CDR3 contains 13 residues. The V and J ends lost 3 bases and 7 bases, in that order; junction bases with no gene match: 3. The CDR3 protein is CASSLRGSNIQYF. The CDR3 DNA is TGTGCCAGCAGTTTGCGGGGGAGTAACATTCAGTACTTC.

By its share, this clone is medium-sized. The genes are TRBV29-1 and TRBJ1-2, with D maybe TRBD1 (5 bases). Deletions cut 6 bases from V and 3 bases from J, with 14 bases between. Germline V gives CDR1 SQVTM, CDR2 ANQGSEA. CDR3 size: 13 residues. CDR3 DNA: TGCAGCGTGAGATCGACAGATTACTATGGCTACACCTTC. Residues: CSVRSTDYYGYTF.

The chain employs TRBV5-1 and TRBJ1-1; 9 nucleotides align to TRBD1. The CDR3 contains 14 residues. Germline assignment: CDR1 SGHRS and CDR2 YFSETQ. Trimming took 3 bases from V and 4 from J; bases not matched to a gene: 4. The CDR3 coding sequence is TGCGCCAGCAGCTCGGGACAGGGCAGCACTGAAGCTTTCTTT. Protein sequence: CASSSGQGSTEAFF.

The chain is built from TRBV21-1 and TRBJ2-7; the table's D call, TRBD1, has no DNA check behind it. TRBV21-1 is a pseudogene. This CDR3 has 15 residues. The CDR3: CASSRGQGGFYEQYF. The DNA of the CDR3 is TGTGCCAGCAGCCGGGGACAGGGGGGCTTCTACGAGCAGTACTTC.

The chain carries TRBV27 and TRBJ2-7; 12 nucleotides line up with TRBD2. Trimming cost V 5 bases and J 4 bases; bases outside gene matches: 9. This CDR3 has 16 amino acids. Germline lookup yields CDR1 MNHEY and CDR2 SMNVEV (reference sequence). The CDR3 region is CASSLAGGLQFYEQYF. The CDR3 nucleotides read TGTGCCAGCAGTCTAGCGGGAGGGCTCCAGTTTTACGAGCAGTACTTC.

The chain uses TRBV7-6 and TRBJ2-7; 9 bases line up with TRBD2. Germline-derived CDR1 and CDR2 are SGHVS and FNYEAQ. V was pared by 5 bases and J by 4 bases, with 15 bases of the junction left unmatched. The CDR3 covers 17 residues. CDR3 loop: CASSPNSREGLIYEQYF. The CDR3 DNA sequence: TGTGCCAGCAGCCCTAACTCGCGGGAGGGTTTAATTTACGAGCAGTACTTC.

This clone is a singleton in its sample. CDR3 nucleotides: TGTGCCAGCAGTTTCTCCGGAGGGCTTAACACTGAAGCTTTCTTT. This sequence encodes CASSFSGGLNTEAFF. The gene calls are TRBV27 and TRBJ1-1; no definite D call. The V end lost 3 bases, the J end lost 2 bases, and 13 bases lay between the germline ends. The V gene's germline CDR1 is MNHEY and CDR2 SMNVEV (reference sequence). The CDR3 length is 15 residues.

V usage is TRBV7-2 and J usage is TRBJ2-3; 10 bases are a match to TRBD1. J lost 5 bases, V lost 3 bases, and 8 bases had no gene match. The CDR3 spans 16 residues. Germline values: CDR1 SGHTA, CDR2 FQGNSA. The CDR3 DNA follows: TGTGCCAGCAGCTTCCGGACAGGGGGAGTGATAGATACGCAGTATTTT. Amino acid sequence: CASSFRTGGVIDTQYF.

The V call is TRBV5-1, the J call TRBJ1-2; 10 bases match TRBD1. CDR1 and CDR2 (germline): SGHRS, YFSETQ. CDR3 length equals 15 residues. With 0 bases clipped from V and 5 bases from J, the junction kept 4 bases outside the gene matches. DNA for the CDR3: TGCGCCAGCAGCTTGGTCCGGACAGGGGGTTATGGCTACACCTTC. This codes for CASSLVRTGGYGYTF.